The 21 T cell receptor beta chains presented below share a single source sample, sequenced in a study of T cells in Graves' hyperthyroidism and ophthalmopathy. Amplified TCR beta CDR3 regions came from RNA transcripts. The HTBI primer set was used in a first-round RT-PCR of the TCR CDR3. MiXCR, run by TCRdb on the multiplex PCR reads, gives a single entry per CDR3 protein. This table has approximately 640,000 distinct CDR3 sequences, around 15% appearing once. Sequences were obtained from blood. These receptors all come from a woman aged 25 to 39 with Graves' hyperthyroidism.

This clonotype was counted ten times or more. The chain couples TRBV20-1 to TRBJ2-2; TRBD2 agrees at 7 bases. The CDR3 length is 15 residues. Germline V gives CDR1 DFQATT, CDR2 SNEGSKA (reference sequence). The V segment lost 6 bases and the J segment 3 bases; nucleotides outside the gene matches: 10. The chain's CDR3 is CSALPPGRDTGELFF. CDR3 nucleotide sequence: TGCAGTGCCCTCCCACCTGGGAGGGACACCGGGGAGCTGTTTTTT.

The genes are TRBV6-2 or TRBV6-3 and TRBJ2-7, with TRBD2 identical over 8 bases. Germline CDR1 is MNHEY and CDR2 is SVGEGT. Trimming at V came to 8 bases and at J to 7 bases, leaving 13 bases not matched to a gene. The CDR3 sequence is 14 residues long. CDR3 residues: CASATGGLAREQYF. CDR3 nucleotides: TGTGCCAGCGCAACGGGGGGGCTAGCCCGGGAGCAGTACTTC.

The table lists this clonotype with many counts. Here the CDR3 DNA reads TGTGCCTGGGGGGGAAACACCATATATTTT. Translation: CAWGGNTIYF. V gene TRBV30 combines with J gene TRBJ1-3, with D unclear. Germline V lookup: CDR1 GTSNPN, CDR2 SVGIG (reference sequence). The CDR3 length is 10 residues. Trimming removed 5 bases at V and 4 bases at J, with 3 bases between.

A few counts support this clonotype. The chain's CDR3 is CASSLGASTYEQYF. CDR3 nucleotides: TGCGCCAGCAGCTTGGGTGCCTCTACCTACGAGCAGTACTTC. The rearrangement links TRBV5-1 to TRBJ2-7, with D unresolved. Trimming left V 0 bases short and J 2 bases short, with 9 bases between. Germline loops: CDR1 SGHRS, CDR2 YFSETQ. This CDR3 is 14 amino acids long.

The genes are TRBV7-9 and TRBJ1-1; a possible D gene is TRBD1 (6 bases). The length of the CDR3 is 15 residues. V lost 6 bases and J 5 bases, leaving 19 bases between the germline ends. Germline loops: CDR1 SEHNR, CDR2 FQNEAQ (reference sequence). CDR3 sequence reads: CASRPRTAEVTEAFF. The CDR3 coding sequence is TGTGCCAGCAGACCCCGGACAGCTGAGGTAACTGAAGCTTTCTTT.

This clonotype was seen a handful of times. The V and J genes are TRBV6-1 and TRBJ1-5, with D maybe TRBD1 (6 bases). Germline lookup yields CDR1 MNHNS and CDR2 SASEGT. This CDR3 contains 13 residues. Trimming shortened V by 8 bases and J by 3 bases, and 11 bases separated the two germline ends. The DNA of the CDR3 is TGTGCCAGCGCCGGGACACTCAATCAGCCCCAGCATTTT. The encoded protein is CASAGTLNQPQHF.

Ten or more counts support this clonotype. The chain carries TRBV28 and TRBJ1-6; 9 bases map to TRBD1. Germline V CDR1 and CDR2: MDHEN, SYDVKM. The length of the CDR3 is 16 residues. J gave up 5 bases and V 7 bases, and 9 bases lay outside the gene matches. The CDR3 here is CASKATGGEDNSPLHF. The CDR3, as DNA: TGTGCCAGCAAAGCTACAGGGGGCGAGGATAATTCACCCCTCCACTTT.

This clonotype showed up just a few times. The CDR3: CASSILDRGHSNQPQHF. Written as DNA, the CDR3 is TGTGCCAGTAGTATTTTGGACAGGGGGCATAGCAATCAGCCCCAGCATTTT. This chain links TRBV19 with TRBJ1-5; 11 positions match TRBD1. Germline V CDR1 and CDR2: LNHDA, SQIVND (reference sequence). Unmatched junction bases numbered 4, after V lost 3 bases and J lost 0 bases. This CDR3 is built from 17 residues.

This clonotype was detected many times. This chain joins TRBV20-1 and TRBJ2-3; D unclear. This CDR3 comprises 13 residues. The V gene's germline CDR1 is DFQATT and CDR2 SNEGSKA (reference sequence). The V gene lost 5 bases and the J gene lost 6 bases, with 15 bases spanning the gap. In DNA form, the CDR3 reads TGCAGTGCTCGCGTCTGGTTAGGCGATACGCAGTATTTT. Translated, it gives CSARVWLGDTQYF.

This clonotype was observed a single time. This rearrangement joins TRBV4-1 to TRBJ2-7; 7 bases match TRBD2. The better agreement between TRBJ2-1 and the DNA end casts doubt on the J call. The V gene's germline CDR1 is MGHRA and CDR2 YSYEKL. There are 16 residues in the CDR3. The CDR3 is CASSQDLGGSVPEQFF. In DNA form, the CDR3 reads TGCGCCAGCAGCCAAGATCTTGGCGGGAGCGTTCCTGAGCAGTTCTTC.

A word on this clonotype: Since a much larger clone is just one base distant, this may be a read error. This chain joins TRBV12-5 and TRBJ2-3, with D hard to call. CDR3 length equals 14 residues. V shed 1 base and J shed 1 base, with 6 bases lying between them. CDR1 LGHNT and CDR2 FRNRAP come from the germline V gene. In DNA form, the CDR3 reads TGTGCTAGTGGTTTGGACGGCCGCACAGATACGCAGTATTTT. It yields the protein CASGLDGRTDTQYF.

This clonotype was seen only a few times. The V call is TRBV28, the J call TRBJ1-2; possibly TRBD1 for D (5 bases). V lost 2 bases and J lost 8, with 12 bases in between. Germline V gene sequence: CDR1 MDHEN, CDR2 SYDVKM. CDR3 length equals 13 residues. This chain's CDR3 is CASSLVGLKGYTF. CDR3 sequence (DNA): TGTGCCAGCAGTTTAGTGGGGCTAAAGGGCTACACCTTC.

This clonotype was counted many times. The V gene is TRBV10-3, the J gene TRBJ2-5, with 13 nucleotides matching TRBD2. Germline V gene data show CDR1 as ENHRY and CDR2 as SYGVKD. This CDR3 comprises 13 residues. With 10 bases clipped from V and 5 bases from J, the junction kept 4 bases outside the gene matches. DNA of the CDR3: TGTGCCACGAGGACTAGCGGGAGTGAGACCCAGTACTTC. Translation: CATRTSGSETQYF.

This clonotype came up many times. The rearrangement links TRBV7-9 to TRBJ1-1; D may be TRBD1 (5 bases). The germline CDR1 and CDR2 sequences are SEHNR and FQNEAQ (reference sequence). The CDR3 runs 15 residues. The ends were cut back, 1 base at V and 2 bases at J, with 11 bases in the middle. The CDR3 sequence is CASSLVDWDNTEAFF. The CDR3, as DNA: TGTGCCAGCAGCTTAGTCGATTGGGACAACACTGAAGCTTTCTTT.

The chain employs TRBV11-2 and TRBJ1-3; the D is unclear. CDR3 length equals 15 residues. Per the germline V gene, CDR1 is SGHAT and CDR2 is FQNNGV. The germline V and J ends were trimmed by 0 bases and 3 bases, with 9 bases remaining between them. In DNA form, the CDR3 reads TGTGCCAGCAGCTTAGAAGACGGCAATGGAAACACCATATATTTT. This sequence encodes CASSLEDGNGNTIYF.

This clonotype came up many times. This chain joins TRBV27 and TRBJ2-7; perhaps D is TRBD1 or TRBD2 (5 bases each). There are 14 residues in the CDR3. V lost 3 bases, J lost 4 bases, and 13 bases lay in between. CDR1 is MNHEY and CDR2 is SMNVEV in the germline V gene (reference sequence). In nucleotides, the CDR3 is TGTGCCAGCAGTTTTTTGGGGGACGGGTACGAGCAGTACTTC. It is translated as CASSFLGDGYEQYF.

This clonotype came up many times. The genes are TRBV13 and TRBJ2-5; no definite D call. The V end lost 5 bases, the J end lost 6 bases, and 16 bases lay between the germline ends. The germline V gene has CDR1 PRHDT and CDR2 FYEKMQ (reference sequence). This CDR3 contains 14 residues. The DNA of the CDR3 is TGTGCCAGCAGCCCACTGGACCTCCATAAGACCCAGTACTTC. Translating gives CASSPLDLHKTQYF.

This clonotype was counted at least ten times. This chain uses TRBV29-1 with TRBJ2-2; 8 bases are shared with TRBD1. V trimming: 1 base; J trimming: 5 bases; junction bases outside the gene matches: 3. CDR1 and CDR2 from the germline V gene are SQVTM and ANQGSEA. This CDR3 has 14 amino acids. The CDR3 reads CSVEADRDTGELFF. CDR3 sequence (DNA): TGCAGCGTTGAAGCGGACAGGGATACCGGGGAGCTGTTTTTT.

This clonotype has only a few counts. The chain has TRBV30 and TRBJ2-1; TRBD2 agrees at 10 bases. CDR1 is GTSNPN, CDR2 SVGIG, per germline (reference sequence). The CDR3 has 14 residues. After removal of 4 bases from V and 1 base from J, the junction contained 1 base not matched to a gene. CDR3 residues: CAWTSGSSYNEQFF. For the CDR3, the DNA is TGTGCCTGGACTAGCGGGAGTTCCTACAATGAGCAGTTCTTC.

This clonotype occurred a few times. The chain joins TRBV7-3 to TRBJ2-5; possibly TRBD2 for D (7 bases). The CDR3 has 14 residues. With 5 bases removed from V and 5 bases from J, the gap between germline ends came to 15 bases. Germline assignment: CDR1 SGHTA and CDR2 FQGTGA. The CDR3 protein is CASSQRGARETQYF. The DNA for the CDR3 is TGTGCCAGCAGCCAACGGGGGGCGAGGGAGACCCAGTACTTC.

The J gene is TRBJ2-6, the V gene TRBV14; maybe TRBD1 (5 bases). The V gene lost 2 bases and the J gene lost 1 base, with 6 bases spanning the gap. CDR1 and CDR2 (germline): SGHDN, FVKESK. The CDR3 sequence is 15 residues long. CDR3 in DNA: TGTGCCAGCAGCCAACAGGGTTCTGGGGCCAACGTCCTGACTTTC. The encoded protein is CASSQQGSGANVLTF.